This T cell receptor (beta chain) emerged from a study of breast tumors, draining lymph nodes, adjacent tissues. V shed 2 bases and J shed 8 bases, with 14 bases lying between them. There are 14 residues in the CDR3. CDR1 is SGHNT, CDR2 YYREEE, per germline (reference sequence). Samples came from axillary lymph nodes draining the breast cancer. Study-wide findings and caveats: Data only fit, rather than demonstrated, lymph node origin of most tumor T cells. Data fit most tumor T cells coming from lymph node, expanding in tumor. Tumor repertoires ranked between lymph nodes and nontumor tissue in diversity, with V and J gene preferences. Tumor and nontumor repertoires were significantly more similar in luminal-like than in basal-like breast cancer.

For this clonotype: No antigen is known for it.

TCRdb itself ran the multiplex PCR reads through MiXCR, one entry per CDR3 protein. The profile covers some 250,000 distinct CDR3 sequences, with nearly 35% appearing a single time and 3.6% taken by the ten largest. This chain connects TRBV5-4 to TRBJ2-1; maybe TRBD2 (7 bases). The clonotype originates from a female donor with breast cancer. Some clones in this sample may be carry-over from other donors' samples. What was sequenced was axillary lymph node tissue. CDR3 nucleotides: TGTGCCAGCAGCTTTTTGGCGGGGGCCGATGAGCAGTTCTTC. Translated, it gives CASSFLAGADEQFF.